This T cell receptor beta chain was captured in a study of blood T cell repertoires in COVID-19. Study background: Sites across the United States, Italy and Spain contributed samples from acute and convalescent COVID-19. T cells, B-cell-depleted T cells, or PBMCs provided the cDNA or gDNA that served as material.

As processed by the authors: It was from reference gene primer amplification that nucleated cell counts were estimated. This table comes from immunoSEQ multiplex PCR, and its TCRdb copy is limited to in-frame clones, with some not included. Clone size and V and J calls were adopted from that table, with D and trimming inferred from the DNA. The sample holds about 83,000 clones, more than 70% seen once. V shed 2 bases and J 4 bases; nucleotides not matched to a gene: 1. CDR3 length equals 14 residues. Germline assignment: CDR1 KGHSH and CDR2 LQKENI. The TCR sequence derives from a man aged 45-65 years with active COVID-19. The rearrangement joins TRBV18 to TRBJ1-5; 8 bases fit TRBD1. The sample comprised peripheral blood. CDR3 sequence (DNA): TGTGCCAGCTCACCAGACAGGGGAAATCAGCCCCAGCATTTT. As protein: CASSPDRGNQPQHF.